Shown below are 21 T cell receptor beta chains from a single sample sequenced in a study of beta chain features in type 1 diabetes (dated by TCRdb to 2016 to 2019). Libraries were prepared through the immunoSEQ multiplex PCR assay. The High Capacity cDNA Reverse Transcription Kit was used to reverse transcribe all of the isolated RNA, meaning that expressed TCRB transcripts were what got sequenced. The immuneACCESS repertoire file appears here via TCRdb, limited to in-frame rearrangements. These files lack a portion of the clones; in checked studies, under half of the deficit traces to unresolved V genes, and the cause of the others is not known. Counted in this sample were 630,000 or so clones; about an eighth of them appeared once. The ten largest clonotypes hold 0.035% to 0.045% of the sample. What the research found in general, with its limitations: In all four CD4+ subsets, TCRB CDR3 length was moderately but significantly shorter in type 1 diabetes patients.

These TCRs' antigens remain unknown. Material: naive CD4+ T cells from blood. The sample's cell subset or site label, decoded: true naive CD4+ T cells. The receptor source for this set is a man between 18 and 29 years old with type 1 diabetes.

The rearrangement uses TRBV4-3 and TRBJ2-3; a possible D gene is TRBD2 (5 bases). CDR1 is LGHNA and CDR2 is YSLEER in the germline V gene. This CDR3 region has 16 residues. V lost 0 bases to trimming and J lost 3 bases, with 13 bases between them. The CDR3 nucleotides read TGCGCCAGCAGCCAAGATCTCCCGGGGTGGACAGATACGCAGTATTTT. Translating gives CASSQDLPGWTDTQYF.

This CDR3 reads CASSLAGGWYGTDTQYF. The CDR3 nucleotides read TGTGCCAGCAGCTTGGCCGGGGGGTGGTACGGCACAGATACGCAGTATTTT. The chain uses TRBV5-6 and TRBJ2-3; the match to TRBD2 covers 7 bases. Germline lookup yields CDR1 SGHDT and CDR2 YYEEEE. The CDR3 sequence is 17 residues long. Germline trimming cut 0 bases from V and 1 base from J; bases unmatched to any gene: 8. The full variable domain, with the rest looked up from reference TRBV5-6 and TRBJ2-3, is DAGVTQSPTHLIKTRGQQVTLRCSPKSGHDTVSWYQQALGQGPQFIFQYYEEEERQRGNFPDRFSGHQFPNYSSELNVNALLLGDSALYLCASSLAGGWYGTDTQYFGPGTRLTVL.

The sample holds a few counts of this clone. The CDR3 protein is CASSLWGMNTGELFF. The CDR3 DNA follows: TGTGCCAGCAGCTTGTGGGGCATGAACACCGGGGAGCTGTTTTTT. This chain uses TRBV5-6 with TRBJ2-2; the D gene is possibly TRBD1 (5 bases). Per germline, CDR1 SGHDT and CDR2 YYEEEE. V gave up 1 base and J gave up 1 base, with 8 bases separating them. The CDR3 is 15 amino acids.

CDR3 nucleotide sequence: TGTGCCAGCAGCTCCGCAGGGGCCCAAGAGACCCAGTACTTC. Protein sequence: CASSSAGAQETQYF. The gene calls are TRBV7-2 and TRBJ2-5, with a tentative D call TRBD1 (6 bases). Per germline, CDR1 SGHTA and CDR2 FQGNSA. Trimming stripped 4 bases from V and 1 base from J, with 10 bases between. The CDR3 has 14 amino acids.

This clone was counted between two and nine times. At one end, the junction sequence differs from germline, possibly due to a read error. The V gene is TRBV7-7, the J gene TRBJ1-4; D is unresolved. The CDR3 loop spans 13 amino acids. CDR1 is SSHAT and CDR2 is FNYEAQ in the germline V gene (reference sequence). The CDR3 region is CASSLALGEKLFF. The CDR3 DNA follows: TGTGCTAGCAGCTTAGCGCTGGGTGAAAAACTGTTTTTT.

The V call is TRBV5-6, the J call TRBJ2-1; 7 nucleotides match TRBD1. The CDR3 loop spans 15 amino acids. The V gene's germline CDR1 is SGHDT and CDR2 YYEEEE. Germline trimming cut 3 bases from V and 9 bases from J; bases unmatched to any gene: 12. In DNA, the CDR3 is TGTGCCAGCAGCTCCTATCTGACAGGGTTCCTTGAGCAGTTCTTC. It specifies CASSSYLTGFLEQFF.

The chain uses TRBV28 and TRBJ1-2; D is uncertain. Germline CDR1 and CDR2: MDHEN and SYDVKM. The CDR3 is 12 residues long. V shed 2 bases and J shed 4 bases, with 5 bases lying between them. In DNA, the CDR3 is TGTGCCAGCAGTTTAAAAACCTATGGCTACACCTTC. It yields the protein CASSLKTYGYTF.

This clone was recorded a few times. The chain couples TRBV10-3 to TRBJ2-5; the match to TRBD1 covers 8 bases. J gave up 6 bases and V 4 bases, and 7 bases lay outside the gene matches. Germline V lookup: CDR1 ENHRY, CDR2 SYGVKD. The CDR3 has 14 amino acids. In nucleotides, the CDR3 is TGTGCCATCAGTGGAGGAGGACAGGGCCAGACCCAGTACTTC. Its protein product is CAISGGGQGQTQYF.

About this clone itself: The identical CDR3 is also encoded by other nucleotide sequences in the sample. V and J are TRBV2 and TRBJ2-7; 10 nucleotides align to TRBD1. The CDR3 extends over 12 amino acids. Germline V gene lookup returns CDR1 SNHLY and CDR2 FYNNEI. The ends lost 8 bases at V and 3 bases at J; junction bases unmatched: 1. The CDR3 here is CASRDRGYEQYF. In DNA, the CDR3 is TGTGCCAGCCGGGACAGGGGCTACGAGCAGTACTTC. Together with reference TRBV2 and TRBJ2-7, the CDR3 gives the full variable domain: EPEVTQTPSHQVTQMGQEVILRCVPISNHLYFYWYRQILGQKVEFLVSFYNNEISEKSEIFDDQFSVERPDGSNFTLKIRSTKLEDSAMYFCASRDRGYEQYFGPGTRLTVT.

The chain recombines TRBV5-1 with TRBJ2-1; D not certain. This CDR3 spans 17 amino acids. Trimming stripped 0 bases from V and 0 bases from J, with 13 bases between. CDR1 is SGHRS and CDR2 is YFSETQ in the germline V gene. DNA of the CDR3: TGCGCCAGCAGCTTGGATTTACTACAAAGCTCCTACAATGAGCAGTTCTTC. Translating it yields CASSLDLLQSSYNEQFF.

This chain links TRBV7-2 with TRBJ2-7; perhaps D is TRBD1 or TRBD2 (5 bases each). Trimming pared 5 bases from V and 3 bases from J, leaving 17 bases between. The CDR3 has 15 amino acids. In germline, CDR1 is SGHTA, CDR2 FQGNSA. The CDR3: CASSLTGTVNYEQYF. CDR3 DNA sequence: TGTGCCAGCAGCCTTACCGGGACGGTGAACTACGAGCAGTACTTC.

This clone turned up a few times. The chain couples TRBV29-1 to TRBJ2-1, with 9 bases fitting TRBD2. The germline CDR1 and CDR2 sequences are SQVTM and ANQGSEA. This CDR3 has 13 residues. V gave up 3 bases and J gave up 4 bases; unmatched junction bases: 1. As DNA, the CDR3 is TGCAGCGTTGATAGCGGGGGTTACAATGAGCAGTTCTTC. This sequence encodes CSVDSGGYNEQFF.

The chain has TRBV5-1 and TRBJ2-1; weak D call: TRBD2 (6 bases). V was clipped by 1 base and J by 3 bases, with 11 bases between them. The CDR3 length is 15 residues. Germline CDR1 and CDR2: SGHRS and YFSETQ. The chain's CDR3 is CASSLTGSGYNEQFF. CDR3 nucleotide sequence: TGCGCCAGCAGCTTGACCGGGAGTGGCTACAATGAGCAGTTCTTC.

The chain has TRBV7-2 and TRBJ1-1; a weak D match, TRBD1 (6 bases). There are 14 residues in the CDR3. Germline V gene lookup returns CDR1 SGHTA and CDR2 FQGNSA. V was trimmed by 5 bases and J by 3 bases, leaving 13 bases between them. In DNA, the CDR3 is TGTGCCAGCAGCGGACGGGGGGCAGACACTGAAGCTTTCTTT. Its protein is CASSGRGADTEAFF.

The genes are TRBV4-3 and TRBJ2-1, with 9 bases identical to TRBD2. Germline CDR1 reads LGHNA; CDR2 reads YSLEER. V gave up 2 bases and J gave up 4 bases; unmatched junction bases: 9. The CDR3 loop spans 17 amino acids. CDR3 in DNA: TGCGCCAGCAGCCAACAACCGAGCGGGGGGAATTACAATGAGCAGTTCTTC. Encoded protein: CASSQQPSGGNYNEQFF.

The CDR3 spells CATSRLSWTGGALSGYTF. The CDR3 DNA reads TGTGCCACCAGCAGATTATCATGGACAGGGGGCGCGCTATCTGGCTACACCTTC. V is TRBV15 and J is TRBJ1-2; 11 bases match TRBD1. V shed 2 bases and J 7 bases; nucleotides not matched to a gene: 15. The germline V gene has CDR1 LNHNV and CDR2 YYDKDF (reference sequence). This CDR3 is 18 amino acids long. The full variable domain, in which reference TRBV15 and TRBJ1-2 provide the parts outside the CDR3, is DAMVIQNPRYQVTQFGKPVTLSCSQTLNHNVMYWYQQKSSQAPKLLFHYYDKDFNNEADTPDNFQSRRPNTSFCFLDIRSPGLGDTAMYLCATSRLSWTGGALSGYTFGSGTRLTVV.

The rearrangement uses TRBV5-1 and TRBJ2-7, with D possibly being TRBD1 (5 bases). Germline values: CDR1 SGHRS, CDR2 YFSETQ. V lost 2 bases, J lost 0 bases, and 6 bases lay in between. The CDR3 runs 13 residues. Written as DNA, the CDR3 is TGCGCCAGCAGCTTCGACAGCTCCTACGAGCAGTACTTC. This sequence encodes CASSFDSSYEQYF.

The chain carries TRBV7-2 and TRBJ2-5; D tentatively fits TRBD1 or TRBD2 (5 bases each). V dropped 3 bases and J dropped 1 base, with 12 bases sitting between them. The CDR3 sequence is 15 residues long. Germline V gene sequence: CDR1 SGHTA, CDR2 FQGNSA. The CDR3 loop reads CASSFTRDPQETQYF. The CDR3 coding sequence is TGTGCCAGCAGCTTTACTCGGGACCCCCAAGAGACCCAGTACTTC.

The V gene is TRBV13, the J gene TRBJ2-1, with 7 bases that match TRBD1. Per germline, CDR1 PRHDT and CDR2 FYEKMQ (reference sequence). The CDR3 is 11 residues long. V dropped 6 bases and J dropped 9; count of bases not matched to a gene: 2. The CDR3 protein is CASSHRGEQFF. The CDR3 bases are TGTGCCAGCAGTCACAGGGGTGAGCAGTTCTTC.

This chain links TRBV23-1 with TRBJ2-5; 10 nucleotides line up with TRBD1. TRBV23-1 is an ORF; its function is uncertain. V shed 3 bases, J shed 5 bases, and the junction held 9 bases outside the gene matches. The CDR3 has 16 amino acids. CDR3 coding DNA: TGCGCCAGCAGTCAGCCCCGGGACAGGGGAGGGGAGACCCAGTACTTC. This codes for CASSQPRDRGGETQYF.

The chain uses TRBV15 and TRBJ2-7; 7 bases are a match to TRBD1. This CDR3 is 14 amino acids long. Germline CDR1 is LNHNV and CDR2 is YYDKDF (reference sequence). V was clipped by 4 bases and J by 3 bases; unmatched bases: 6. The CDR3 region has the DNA TGTGCCACCAGCACCGGGACAGTCGACTACGAGCAGTACTTC. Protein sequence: CATSTGTVDYEQYF. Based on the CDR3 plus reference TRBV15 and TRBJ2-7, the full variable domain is DAMVIQNPRYQVTQFGKPVTLSCSQTLNHNVMYWYQQKSSQAPKLLFHYYDKDFNNEADTPDNFQSRRPNTSFCFLDIRSPGLGDTAMYLCATSTGTVDYEQYFGPGTRLTVT.